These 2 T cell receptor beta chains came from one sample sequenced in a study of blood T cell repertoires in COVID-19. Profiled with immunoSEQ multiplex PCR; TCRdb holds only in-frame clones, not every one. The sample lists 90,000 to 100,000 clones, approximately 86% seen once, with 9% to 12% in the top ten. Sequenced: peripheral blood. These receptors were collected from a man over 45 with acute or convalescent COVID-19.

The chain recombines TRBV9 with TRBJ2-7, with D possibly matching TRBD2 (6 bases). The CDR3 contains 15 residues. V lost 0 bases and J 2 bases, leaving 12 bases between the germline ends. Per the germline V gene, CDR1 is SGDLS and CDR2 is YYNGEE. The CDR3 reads CASSVAPGAAYEQYF. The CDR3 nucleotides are TGTGCCAGCAGCGTAGCTCCGGGAGCGGCCTACGAGCAGTACTTC. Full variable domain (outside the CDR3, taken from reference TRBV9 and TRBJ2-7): DSGVTQTPKHLITATGQRVTLRCSPRSGDLSVYWYQQSLDQGLQFLIQYYNGEERAKGNILERFSAQQFPDLHSELNLSSLELGDSALYFCASSVAPGAAYEQYFGPGTRLTVT.

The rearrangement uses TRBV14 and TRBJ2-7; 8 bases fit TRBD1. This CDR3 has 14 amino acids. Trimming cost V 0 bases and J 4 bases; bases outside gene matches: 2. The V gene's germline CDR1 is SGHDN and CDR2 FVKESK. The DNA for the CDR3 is TGTGCCAGCAGCCAAGACGGGACAGGATACGAGCAGTACTTC. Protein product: CASSQDGTGYEQYF.